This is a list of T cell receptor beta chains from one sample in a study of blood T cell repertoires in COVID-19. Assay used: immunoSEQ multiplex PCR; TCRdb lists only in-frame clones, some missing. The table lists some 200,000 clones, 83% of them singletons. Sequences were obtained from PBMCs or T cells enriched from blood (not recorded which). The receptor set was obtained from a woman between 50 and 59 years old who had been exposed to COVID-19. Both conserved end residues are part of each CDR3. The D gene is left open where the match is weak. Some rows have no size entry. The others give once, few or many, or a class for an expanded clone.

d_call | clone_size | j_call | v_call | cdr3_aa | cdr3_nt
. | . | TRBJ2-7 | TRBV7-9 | CASSSGTLSEQYF | TGTGCCAGCAGCTCCGGGACACTAAGCGAGCAGTACTTC
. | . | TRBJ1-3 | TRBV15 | CATSRDGGGNTIYF | TGTGCCACCAGCAGAGATGGGGGGGGAAACACCATATATTTT
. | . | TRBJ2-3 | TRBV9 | CASSVRGASTDTQYF | TGTGCCAGCAGCGTCAGGGGGGCAAGCACAGATACGCAGTATTTT
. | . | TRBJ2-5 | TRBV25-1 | CASSESPGIFGETQYF | TGTGCCAGCAGTGAATCTCCAGGGATATTTGGAGAGACCCAGTACTTC
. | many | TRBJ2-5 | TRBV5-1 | CASSIQGVGETQYF | TGCGCCAGCAGCATCCAAGGGGTCGGGGAGACCCAGTACTTC
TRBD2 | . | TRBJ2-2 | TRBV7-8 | CASSSLAGANTGELFF | TGTGCCAGCAGCTCTTTAGCGGGGGCGAACACCGGGGAGCTGTTTTTT
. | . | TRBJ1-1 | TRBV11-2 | CASSLGQTYTEAFF | TGTGCCAGCAGCTTAGGACAGACCTACACTGAAGCTTTCTTT
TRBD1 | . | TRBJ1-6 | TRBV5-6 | CASSWGQGWVSPLHF | TGTGCCAGCAGTTGGGGACAGGGCTGGGTCTCACCCCTCCACTTT
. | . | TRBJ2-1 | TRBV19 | CASSIIAGAVYNEQFF | TGTGCCAGTAGTATAATTGCGGGGGCCGTTTACAATGAGCAGTTCTTC
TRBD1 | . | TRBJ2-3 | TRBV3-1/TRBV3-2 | CASSQTTGRTDTQYF | TGTGCCAGCAGCCAAACGACAGGGCGCACAGATACGCAGTATTTT
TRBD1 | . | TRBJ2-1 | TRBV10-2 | CASSYTGTGGDNEQFF | TGCGCCAGCAGTTACACCGGGACAGGGGGTGACAATGAGCAGTTCTTC
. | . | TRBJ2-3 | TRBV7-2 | CASSSYSYRGQYF | TGTGCCAGCAGCTCATACTCGTACCGGGGGCAGTATTTT
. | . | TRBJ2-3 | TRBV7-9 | CASSLSRPAPGMNTQYF | TGTGCCAGCAGCTTATCAAGACCGGCCCCAGGAATGAATACGCAGTATTTT
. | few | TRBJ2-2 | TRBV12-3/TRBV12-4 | CASSLLEQTELFF | TGTGCCAGCAGTTTACTGGAACAGACGGAGCTGTTTTTT
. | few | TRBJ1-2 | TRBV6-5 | CASAQSRGDGYTF | TGTGCCAGCGCTCAGAGCCGGGGGGATGGCTACACCTTC
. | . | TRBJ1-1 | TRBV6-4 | CASPDRGGPNTEAFF | TGTGCCAGCCCAGATAGGGGGGGCCCGAACACTGAAGCTTTCTTT
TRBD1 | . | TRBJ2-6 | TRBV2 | CASRSGTVLLSGANVLTF | TGTGCCAGCAGATCCGGGACAGTATTACTCTCTGGGGCCAACGTCCTGACTTTC
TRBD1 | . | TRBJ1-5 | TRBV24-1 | CATSGQGNQPQHF | TGTGCCACCAGTGGACAGGGGAATCAGCCCCAGCATTTT
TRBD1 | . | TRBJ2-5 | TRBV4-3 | CASSPGQGKTQYF | TGCGCCAGCAGTCCCGGACAGGGGAAGACCCAGTACTTC
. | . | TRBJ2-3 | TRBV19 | CASRTGAADTQYF | TGTGCCAGTAGGACAGGAGCAGCAGATACGCAGTATTTT
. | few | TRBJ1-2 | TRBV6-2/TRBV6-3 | CASSYPTTNYGYTF | TGTGCCAGCAGTTACCCCACGACAAACTATGGCTACACCTTC
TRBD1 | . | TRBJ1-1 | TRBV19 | CASSLRTGRSTEAFF | TGTGCCAGTAGTCTACGGACAGGGAGGTCGACTGAAGCTTTCTTT
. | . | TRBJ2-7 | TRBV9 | CASSVMDSSYEQYF | TGTGCCAGCAGCGTAATGGACAGCTCCTACGAGCAGTACTTC
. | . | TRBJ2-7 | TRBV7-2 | CASSLGAGDIYEQYF | TGTGCCAGCAGCTTAGGGGCAGGGGACATCTACGAGCAGTACTTC
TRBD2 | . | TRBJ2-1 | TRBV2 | CASKRGEENEQFF | TGTGCCAGCAAACGGGGGGAAGAGAATGAGCAGTTCTTC
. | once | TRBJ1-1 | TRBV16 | CASSPRREGTEAFF | TGTGCCAGCAGCCCCCGCAGGGAGGGCACTGAAGCTTTCTTT
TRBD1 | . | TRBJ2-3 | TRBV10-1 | CASGTDYNTQYF | TGCGCCAGTGGGACAGACTATAATACGCAGTATTTT
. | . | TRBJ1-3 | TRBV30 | CAWGVNRDTIYF | TGTGCCTGGGGGGTCAACAGGGACACCATATATTTT